Below are 30 T cell receptor beta chains sequenced from a single sample in a study of cytomegalovirus exposure and HLA in healthy donors. PCR used 60 Vbeta primers and 13 Jbeta primers. Produced via immunoSEQ multiplex PCR; TCRdb's table is partial and in-frame only. Among some 170,000 clones, roughly four fifths were seen once, and the ten largest hold 2.5% to 3%. Specimen: PBMCs. All receptors come from a woman in her forties or fifties in good health and CMV-seropositive.

The count of this clone is one. V and J are TRBV14 and TRBJ2-2; TRBD2 is a possible D gene (6 bases). Deletions cut 1 base from V and 2 bases from J, with 11 bases between. From germline, CDR1 is SGHDN and CDR2 FVKESK. CDR3 length equals 16 residues. The CDR3 DNA reads as TGTGCCAGCAGCCAAGGGCGGGGCTATAACACCGGGGAGCTGTTTTTT. Residues: CASSQGRGYNTGELFF.

This CDR3 reads CASSYSIGQNYGYTF. In DNA, the CDR3 is TGTGCCAGCAGTTACTCAATTGGACAGAACTATGGCTACACCTTC. The J gene is TRBJ1-2, the V gene TRBV6-5; possibly TRBD1 for D (6 bases). Between the trimmed V and J ends, which lost 0 bases and 2 bases, there was a span of 10 bases. From germline, CDR1 is MNHEY and CDR2 SVGAGI. The CDR3 loop spans 15 amino acids.

In nucleotides, the CDR3 is TGTGCCAGCAGCTTGGAGGCCGGGGGAGACTCTGGAAACACCATATATTTT. Its translation is CASSLEAGGDSGNTIYF. The chain joins TRBV5-6 to TRBJ1-3; a possible D gene is TRBD1 (5 bases). V lost 0 bases and J lost 0, with 13 bases in between. CDR3 length: 17 residues. Looked up from germline, CDR1 is SGHDT and CDR2 is YYEEEE.

This chain uses TRBV30 with TRBJ2-2, with a possible D match to TRBD1 (6 bases). CDR1 GTSNPN and CDR2 SVGIG come from the germline V gene (reference sequence). This CDR3 region has 12 residues. V lost 5 bases and J 7 bases, leaving 11 bases between the germline ends. The CDR3: CAWGTGSGELFF. The CDR3 DNA follows: TGTGCCTGGGGAACAGGGAGCGGGGAGCTGTTTTTT.

V gene TRBV7-6 combines with J gene TRBJ2-1, with D perhaps TRBD1 (6 bases). CDR1 is SGHVS, CDR2 FNYEAQ, per germline. The CDR3 spans 17 residues. The V end lost 0 bases, the J end lost 7 bases, and 19 bases lay between the germline ends. The CDR3 DNA sequence: TGTGCCAGCAGCTTAGCGCCTTATAGACCCCAGGGGAATGAGCAGTTCTTC. The encoded protein is CASSLAPYRPQGNEQFF.

This clone was seen only once. V gene TRBV5-6 combines with J gene TRBJ2-3, with unresolved D. The V gene's germline CDR1 is SGHDT and CDR2 YYEEEE. CDR3 length: 16 amino acids. Trimming removed 5 bases at V and 0 bases at J, with 16 bases between. The CDR3 is CASRVQTSRSTDTQYF. The DNA for the CDR3 is TGTGCCAGCAGGGTCCAGACATCCCGGAGCACAGATACGCAGTATTTT.

This chain links TRBV9 with TRBJ2-1, with D possibly being TRBD2 (6 bases). Trimming took 0 bases from V and 6 from J, leaving 16 bases between them. The germline V gene has CDR1 SGDLS and CDR2 YYNGEE. This CDR3 spans 16 amino acids. The CDR3 sequence is CASSVALDYPGNEQFF. The CDR3 region has the DNA TGTGCCAGCAGCGTAGCTCTGGACTATCCGGGCAATGAGCAGTTCTTC.

V gene TRBV7-9 combines with J gene TRBJ1-3; 7 positions agree with TRBD1. V lost 7 bases to trimming and J lost 4 bases; unmatched junction nucleotides: 13. Germline lookup yields CDR1 SEHNR and CDR2 FQNEAQ (reference sequence). This CDR3 is built from 16 residues. The CDR3 DNA reads TGTGCCAGCATCCCACCGACGACAGGGTCAGGAAACACCATATATTTT. Its translation: CASIPPTTGSGNTIYF.

The chain is built from TRBV7-8 and TRBJ2-7; possibly TRBD1 for D (6 bases). This CDR3 region has 16 residues. The V and J ends lost 7 bases and 3 bases respectively, with 22 bases between them. Looked up from germline, CDR1 is SGHVS and CDR2 is FQNEAQ. The chain's CDR3 is CASIDGVAGDFYEQYF. In DNA form, the CDR3 reads TGTGCCAGCATCGATGGTGTCGCAGGGGATTTCTACGAGCAGTACTTC.

This rearrangement joins TRBV5-1 to TRBJ1-6; D unclear. V shed 4 bases and J shed 6 bases, with 14 bases lying between them. Germline V CDR1 and CDR2: SGHRS, YFSETQ. This CDR3 is built from 15 residues. The DNA of the CDR3 is TGCGCCAGCAGCCCTCTCGGTCCCGTTAATTCACCCCTCCACTTT. Its translation is CASSPLGPVNSPLHF.

The V gene is TRBV15, the J gene TRBJ2-5; TRBD2 might be the D (6 bases). Germline values: CDR1 LNHNV, CDR2 YYDKDF (reference sequence). V was shortened by 3 bases and J by 4 bases, with 12 bases between the two germline ends. The length of the CDR3 is 14 residues. CDR3 sequence reads: CATSRGLQRETQYF. CDR3 nucleotide sequence: TGTGCCACCAGCAGGGGACTCCAAAGAGAGACCCAGTACTTC.

V usage is TRBV2 and J usage is TRBJ1-4; 10 bases map to TRBD1. The CDR3 consists of 15 residues. Germline V gene lookup returns CDR1 SNHLY and CDR2 FYNNEI. Trimming took 5 bases from V and 8 from J; bases not matched to a gene: 8. The DNA for the CDR3 is TGTGCCAGCAGTCGACTTGGGACAGGGGAAGAAAAACTGTTTTTT. Amino acids: CASSRLGTGEEKLFF.

The J gene is TRBJ1-1, the V gene TRBV11-1, with 12 bases lining up with TRBD1. The CDR3 runs to 14 residues. Germline CDR1 SGHAT, CDR2 FQDESV (reference sequence). J was trimmed by 8 bases and V by 4 bases; bases with no gene match: 5. The CDR3 DNA is TGTGCCAGCAGCTCGGGACAGGGGGCGACGGAAGCTTTCTTT. Protein product: CASSSGQGATEAFF.

This clone appeared a single time. V and J are TRBV18 and TRBJ1-2; D gene uncertain. The V end was cut by 2 bases, the J end by 4 bases, with 8 bases between. Germline V lookup: CDR1 KGHSH, CDR2 LQKENI. The CDR3 spans 13 residues. For the CDR3, the DNA is TGTGCCAGCTCACCAGGCAGGCCCTATGGCTACACCTTC. Residues: CASSPGRPYGYTF.

This chain uses TRBV7-2 with TRBJ2-3; 7 bases map to TRBD1. This CDR3 region has 15 residues. Per the germline V gene, CDR1 is SGHTA and CDR2 is FQGNSA. V was pared by 2 bases and J by 2 bases, with 4 bases of the junction left unmatched. The CDR3 coding sequence is TGTGCCAGCAGCTTATCGGGACAGTTCACAGATACGCAGTATTTT. Translation gives CASSLSGQFTDTQYF.

This chain joins TRBV5-1 and TRBJ2-2; 9 bases line up with TRBD1. The germline gives CDR1 SGHRS, CDR2 YFSETQ. V was clipped by 2 bases and J by 4 bases; unmatched bases: 3. CDR3 length: 15 amino acids. In DNA form, the CDR3 reads TGCGCCAGCAGCTTACAGGGGGCGCGCACCGGGGAGCTGTTTTTT. It specifies CASSLQGARTGELFF. Variable domain in full (rest from reference TRBV5-1 and TRBJ2-2): KAGVTQTPRYLIKTRGQQVTLSCSPISGHRSVSWYQQTPGQGLQFLFEYFSETQRNKGNFPGRFSGRQFSNSRSEMNVSTLELGDSALYLCASSLQGARTGELFFGEGSRLTVL.

About this clone: The same CDR3 also results from other DNA sequences found in this sample. The chain carries TRBV18 and TRBJ1-1, with D possibly being TRBD1 (6 bases). V shed 3 bases and J shed 8 bases, with 16 bases lying between them. Germline V lookup: CDR1 KGHSH, CDR2 LQKENI. The CDR3 is 14 residues long. In nucleotides, the CDR3 is TGTGCCAGCTCACCCGGGCCAGGGGAAGGGGAAGCTTTCTTT. Its protein is CASSPGPGEGEAFF.

The chain has TRBV11-3 and TRBJ1-5, with TRBD1 as a possible D gene (6 bases). This CDR3 has 15 residues. Trimming took 6 bases from V and 6 from J, leaving 18 bases between them. Germline V lookup: CDR1 SGHNT, CDR2 YENEEA. The CDR3 is CASRGEGVKGQPQHF. CDR3 DNA sequence: TGTGCCAGCAGGGGGGAGGGGGTGAAAGGTCAGCCCCAGCATTTT.

The chain is built from TRBV6-5 and TRBJ1-6; D ambiguous. From germline, CDR1 is MNHEY and CDR2 SVGAGI. Trimming took 0 bases from V and 7 from J, leaving 13 bases between them. CDR3 length: 16 amino acids. The CDR3 is CASSYSVGSTNSPLHF. CDR3 coding DNA: TGTGCCAGCAGTTACTCTGTCGGGAGCACCAATTCACCCCTCCACTTT.

The V gene is TRBV18, the J gene TRBJ1-4, with no clear D. The CDR3 is made up of 16 amino acids. Germline V CDR1 and CDR2: KGHSH, LQKENI. V lost 6 bases, J lost 0 bases, and 14 bases lay in between. The CDR3 nucleotides are TGTGCCAGCTCCCGAGGAGGGTCAACAACTAATGAAAAACTGTTTTTT. Protein sequence: CASSRGGSTTNEKLFF.

This clone was observed a single time. The CDR3: CASSMGLVDRVPAFF. The CDR3 DNA sequence: TGTGCCAGTAGTATGGGCTTGGTAGACCGAGTACCAGCTTTCTTT. V and J are TRBV19 and TRBJ1-1; D unresolved. V lost 3 bases and J lost 10, with 21 bases in between. CDR1 and CDR2 (germline): LNHDA, SQIVND (reference sequence). The CDR3 has 15 residues.

The rearrangement joins TRBV2 to TRBJ1-2; 7 nucleotides align to TRBD1. J gave up 0 bases and V 9 bases, and 4 bases lay outside the gene matches. The CDR3 extends over 13 amino acids. Germline lookup yields CDR1 SNHLY and CDR2 FYNNEI. CDR3 sequence (DNA): TGTGCCAGTCTGGACAGGTCTAACTATGGCTACACCTTC. Its protein is CASLDRSNYGYTF.

V is TRBV10-3 and J is TRBJ2-3, with D unclear. The CDR3 covers 14 residues. Trimming took 2 bases from V and 6 from J, leaving 12 bases between them. CDR1 is ENHRY, CDR2 SYGVKD, per germline. CDR3 sequence reads: CAISEPRSRDTQYF. The CDR3 region has the DNA TGTGCCATCAGTGAGCCCCGGTCCCGGGATACGCAGTATTTT.

The V and J genes are TRBV10-3 and TRBJ1-2; 7 nucleotides agree with TRBD1. V shed 7 bases and J 7 bases; nucleotides not matched to a gene: 6. Germline lookup yields CDR1 ENHRY and CDR2 SYGVKD. The CDR3 is 12 residues long. This CDR3 reads CAITSTGSGYTF. In DNA form, the CDR3 reads TGTGCCATCACTTCGACAGGGTCTGGCTACACCTTC.

A few counts support this clone. The V gene is TRBV6-5, the J gene TRBJ2-3, with D uncertain. V gave up 2 bases and J gave up 0 bases, with 3 bases separating them. This CDR3 has 13 residues. Germline-derived CDR1 and CDR2 are MNHEY and SVGAGI. The CDR3 sequence: CASSYGSTDTQYF. CDR3 in DNA: TGTGCCAGCAGTTACGGCAGCACAGATACGCAGTATTTT.

The rearrangement links TRBV19 to TRBJ1-2, with D possibly matching TRBD1 (5 bases). Germline V CDR1 and CDR2: LNHDA, SQIVND (reference sequence). V shed 3 bases and J shed 5 bases, with 13 bases lying between them. CDR3 length equals 14 residues. The CDR3 sequence is CASSIRETPYGYTF. For the CDR3, the DNA is TGTGCCAGTAGTATCAGGGAAACTCCTTATGGCTACACCTTC.

The J gene is TRBJ2-1, the V gene TRBV5-6; D is ambiguous. This CDR3 is built from 16 residues. The V end was cut by 2 bases, the J end by 0 bases, with 12 bases between. Germline assignment: CDR1 SGHDT and CDR2 YYEEEE. CDR3 in amino acids: CASSLQLPSSYNEQFF. The CDR3 region has the DNA TGTGCCAGCAGCTTACAGCTACCGAGCTCCTACAATGAGCAGTTCTTC.

The gene calls are TRBV29-1 and TRBJ2-2; no clear D. The germline CDR1 and CDR2 sequences are SQVTM and ANQGSEA. This CDR3 contains 12 residues. V dropped 3 bases and J dropped 5 bases, with 7 bases sitting between them. In DNA, the CDR3 is TGCAGCGTTGATGAGGTGACCGGGGAGCTGTTTTTT. Translating it yields CSVDEVTGELFF.

This clone was recorded once. This chain links TRBV29-1 with TRBJ2-5; TRBD2 aligns across 16 bases. Germline CDR1 is SQVTM and CDR2 is ANQGSEA. The CDR3 is made up of 16 amino acids. The V and J ends lost 4 bases and 5 bases, in that order; junction bases with no gene match: 7. CDR3 nucleotides: TGCAGCGTTGGGGGACTAGCGGGGGGGCCTAGGGAGACCCAGTACTTC. This encodes CSVGGLAGGPRETQYF.

J is TRBJ1-6 and V is TRBV5-1; no clear D gene. Germline V CDR1 and CDR2: SGHRS, YFSETQ. The V and J ends lost 0 bases and 9 bases respectively, with 10 bases between them. There are 14 residues in the CDR3. The CDR3 nucleotides read TGCGCCAGCAGCTTGGGAGCGCGGGGTTCACCCCTCCACTTT. Translation gives CASSLGARGSPLHF.